This T cell receptor beta chain was recovered during a study of cytomegalovirus exposure and HLA in healthy donors. This clone has a single count. Vbeta (60) and Jbeta (13) primers were used in the PCR. Clones were read by immunoSEQ multiplex PCR, and TCRdb kept only the in-frame ones, dropping some. The table shows 65,000 to 75,000 clones, with approximately 67% occurring only once. The clonotype originates from a woman in her twenties or thirties in good health and CMV-seronegative. Sequencing was carried out using PBMCs.

This CDR3 is CASSLWDLPTTEQYF. The DNA for the CDR3 is TGTGCCAGCAGCTTGTGGGACTTACCTACTACCGAGCAGTACTTC. V gene TRBV11-1 combines with J gene TRBJ2-7, with TRBD2 as a possible D gene (6 bases). Germline CDR1 SGHAT, CDR2 FQDESV (reference sequence). V lost 3 bases to trimming and J lost 6 bases, with 18 bases between them. CDR3 length: 15 amino acids.